This T cell receptor beta chain is from a study of human T cells and chemical hapten exposure. The time point was: patch test 3, about 24 weeks after DPC sensitization. The treatment here: therapeutic diphenylcyclopropenone sensitization with weekly scalp DPC. This CDR3 is built from 12 residues. Germline loops: CDR1 DFQATT, CDR2 SNEGSKA (reference sequence). Trimming took 4 bases from V and 5 from J, leaving 11 bases between them. The study's library attached unique molecular identifiers to single cDNA molecules. TCRdb fed the RACE reads into MiXCR, producing one record per CDR3 protein. Here the sample spans around 150,000 distinct CDR3 sequences, 25% to 35% being singletons. This clonotype showed up just a few times.

Sequenced material: whole blood, taken in connection with sensitization to the hapten diphenylcyclopropenone (DPC). This rearrangement joins TRBV20-1 to TRBJ2-5, with D hard to call. The sequence was obtained from a young woman with alopecia areata. Some clones in this sample may be carry-over from other donors' samples. DNA of the CDR3: TGCAGTGCTACCAGGAGCGCGGAGACCCAGTACTTC. Amino acid sequence: CSATRSAETQYF.